A single sample is the source of the 3 T cell receptor beta chains below, sequenced in a study of T-cell reconstitution after alpha-beta-depleted transplantation in children. For TCRbeta, the library was prepared with unique molecular identifiers. MiXCR, applied by TCRdb to the PCR reads, yields one record per CDR3 protein. The data show fewer than 400,000 distinct CDR3 sequences, with around 20% seen just once and about a tenth held by the top ten. Specimen: PBMCs, mostly from graft donor cells, collected 180 days after TCRalphabeta/CD19-depleted stem cell transplant. Receptor source: a male patient between 10 and 17 years old who had a stem cell transplant for acute lymphoblastic leukemia, so the T cells may come from the graft donor.

The chain has TRBV19 and TRBJ2-3, with 9 bases fitting TRBD1. CDR1 and CDR2 from the germline V gene are LNHDA and SQIVND (reference sequence). The CDR3 sequence is 16 residues long. Unmatched junction bases numbered 9, after V lost 4 bases and J lost 4 bases. Here the CDR3 DNA reads TGTGCCAGTAGTAGAAGGGACAGGGCGTGTGCAGATACGCAGTATTTT. The encoded protein is CASSRRDRACADTQYF.

The chain links TRBV5-5 to TRBJ1-5, with a possible D match to TRBD1 (6 bases). The CDR3 extends over 15 amino acids. Looked up from germline, CDR1 is SGHKS and CDR2 is YYEKEE (reference sequence). V was trimmed by 0 bases and J by 3 bases, leaving 10 bases between them. This CDR3 is CASSLVAGDNQPQHF. CDR3 DNA: TGTGCCAGCAGCTTGGTGGCAGGGGACAATCAGCCCCAGCATTTT.

This clonotype was seen a handful of times. The rearrangement links TRBV10-3 to TRBJ2-2, with 9 bases matching TRBD2. CDR3 length equals 18 residues. Looked up from germline, CDR1 is ENHRY and CDR2 is SYGVKD. After removal of 3 bases from V and 5 bases from J, the junction contained 13 bases not matched to a gene. The CDR3, as DNA: TGTGCCATCAGTGACCCTTCTGTCACAGCGGGAGGAACCGGGGAGCTGTTTTTT. Translated: CAISDPSVTAGGTGELFF.